A selection of T cell receptor beta chains follows, all from one sample in a study of blood T cell repertoires in COVID-19. Sequencing used immunoSEQ multiplex PCR; TCRdb keeps in-frame clones, though not all of them. Of some 300,000 clones listed, 75% to 90% are singletons. Input material: peripheral blood. These receptors were taken from an older woman with COVID-19, enrolled during active disease. CDR3s include the opening cysteine and the closing phenylalanine or tryptophan. The D gene is left open where the match is weak. The size entry is marked missing in some rows and otherwise reads once, few, many or a size class.

clone_size	v_call	d_call	j_call	cdr3_nt	cdr3_aa
-	TRBV28	-	TRBJ2-2	TGTGCCAGCAGTCCCCCCCCTGGAGGGGGCGCGGTTGGCGGGGAGCTGTTTTTT	CASSPPPGGGAVGGELFF
-	TRBV4-3	-	TRBJ1-4	TGCGCCAGCAGCCACTCCGCGGGAGGGGCTGGTAATGAAAAACTGTTTTTT	CASSHSAGGAGNEKLFF
-	TRBV4-1	-	TRBJ1-1	TGCGCCAGCAGCCAAGATTGGGGGGGGAACACTGAAGCTTTCTTT	CASSQDWGGNTEAFF
-	TRBV27	TRBD1	TRBJ2-7	TGTGCCAGCAGTTTATCGACAGGGATCTACGAGCAGTACTTC	CASSLSTGIYEQYF
-	TRBV5-1	TRBD1	TRBJ2-7	TGCGCCAGCAGCTCTGGCGGGACAGGGGACGTGTACGAGCAGTACTTC	CASSSGGTGDVYEQYF
-	TRBV7-9	-	TRBJ2-2	TGTGCCAGCAGCTTCGGCACCGGGGAGCTGTTTTTT	CASSFGTGELFF
-	TRBV9	-	TRBJ1-1	TGTGCCAGCAGCGTAGGCCAAGCGGGTGAAGCTTTCTTT	CASSVGQAGEAFF
-	TRBV4-3	-	TRBJ1-2	TGCGCCAGCAGCCAAGATTTAGCGCCGGCAGGCTATGGCTACACCTTC	CASSQDLAPAGYGYTF
once	TRBV18	-	TRBJ1-4	TGTGCCAGCTCAGGACAGTTTGCAACTAATGAAAAACTGTTTTTT	CASSGQFATNEKLFF
-	TRBV6-2/TRBV6-3	TRBD1	TRBJ2-7	TGTGCCAGCAGTCCCCGACAGGGTATCGAGCAGTACTTC	CASSPRQGIEQYF
-	TRBV6-2/TRBV6-3	-	TRBJ2-6	TGTGCCAGCAGTTACTCGAGTCTGTGGGCGAAGGGGGCCAACGTCCTGACTTTC	CASSYSSLWAKGANVLTF
-	TRBV15	TRBD1	TRBJ2-7	TGTGCCACCAGCAGCTTCGGGACAGGGGATCACGAGCAGTACTTC	CATSSFGTGDHEQYF
-	TRBV7-9	TRBD1	TRBJ2-1	TGTGCCAGCAGCTCGAAGGGACAGGGCGGCTGTTTCTTC	CASSSKGQGGCFF
-	TRBV27	TRBD1	TRBJ1-5	TGTGCCAGCAGCATGACAGGGGTTGGCAATCAGCCCCAGCATTTT	CASSMTGVGNQPQHF
-	TRBV2	TRBD1	TRBJ1-1	TGTGCCAGCAGTTTCTCGGGACAGACAACTGAAGCTTTCTTT	CASSFSGQTTEAFF
-	TRBV2	-	TRBJ1-5	TGTGCCAGCAGTTCAGGGTTGGGCAATCAGCCCCAGCATTTT	CASSSGLGNQPQHF
-	TRBV4-1	TRBD1	TRBJ2-7	TGCGCCAGCAGCCAATGGACAGGGTCCTACGAGCAGTACTTC	CASSQWTGSYEQYF
-	TRBV9	-	TRBJ2-3	TGTGCCAGCAGCGTAGGGGAGGTGGGGCTGTTGGATACGCAGTATTTT	CASSVGEVGLLDTQYF
-	TRBV2	-	TRBJ2-3	TGTGCCAGCAGTGAGACGGGGTCTAGCACAGATACGCAGTATTTT	CASSETGSSTDTQYF
-	TRBV6-2/TRBV6-3	-	TRBJ1-1	TGTGCCAGCAGTTACCGAGCAAGCAAAGCCATGAACACTGAAGCTTTCTTT	CASSYRASKAMNTEAFF
-	TRBV4-1	TRBD2	TRBJ2-1	TGCGCCAGCAGCCAAGATGCGGGGGGGCGGGCATATAACAATGAGCAGTTCTTC	CASSQDAGGRAYNNEQFF
-	TRBV9	TRBD2	TRBJ2-5	TGTGCCAGCAGCGTAGGAGTGTTGGCGGGGGGGCAAGAGACCCAGTACTTC	CASSVGVLAGGQETQYF
-	TRBV6-5	-	TRBJ1-1	TGTGCCAACAGTTACTCGGACATAACTGAAGCTTTCTTT	CANSYSDITEAFF
-	TRBV4-2	TRBD1	TRBJ2-2	TGTGCCAGCAGCCCAGGGGGAACCGGGGAGCTGTTTTTT	CASSPGGTGELFF
-	TRBV19	-	TRBJ1-4	TGTGCCAGTAGTCTACAGCCTAATGAAAAACTGTTTTTT	CASSLQPNEKLFF
-	TRBV2	TRBD1	TRBJ2-5	TGTGCCAGCAGTGAATACAGGGGGACCCTCCAAGAGACCCAGTACTTC	CASSEYRGTLQETQYF
few	TRBV5-1	-	TRBJ2-7	TGCGCCAGCAGCTCGGACAATTCCTACGAGCAGTACTTC	CASSSDNSYEQYF
-	TRBV7-9	TRBD1	TRBJ2-7	TGTGCCAGCAGCTTAGGCGGGACAGGAGGCTACGAGCAGTACTTC	CASSLGGTGGYEQYF
-	TRBV27	-	TRBJ2-5	TGTGCCAGCAGGGACGGAGCAGGAGGTGAGACCCAGTACTTC	CASRDGAGGETQYF
-	TRBV3-1/TRBV3-2	-	TRBJ1-2	TGTGCCAGCAGCCAAGATAGGGGGGGTGGCGGCTACACCTTC	CASSQDRGGGGYTF
many	TRBV10-3	TRBD1	TRBJ1-3	TGTGCCATCACCGACAGGGTGGACTCAAACACCATATATTTT	CAITDRVDSNTIYF
-	TRBV19	TRBD2	TRBJ2-5	TGTGCCAGTAGTTCTCCGGCTAGGGGAGGGGAGACCCAGTACTTC	CASSSPARGGETQYF
-	TRBV19	TRBD2	TRBJ2-3	TGTGCCAGTAGTACCAGACTAGCGGGGGCAGATACGCAGTATTTT	CASSTRLAGADTQYF
-	TRBV12-3/TRBV12-4	-	TRBJ1-1	TGTGCCAGCAGAACGATGGTGAGTGCTTTCTTT	CASRTMVSAFF
-	TRBV5-1	-	TRBJ1-2	TGCGCCAGCAGCTTGGCGGGGGATGTGTATGGCTACACCTTC	CASSLAGDVYGYTF
-	TRBV9	TRBD1	TRBJ2-7	TGTGCCAGCAGCGTAGGGAGGACAGGGGAGATCGAGCAGTACTTC	CASSVGRTGEIEQYF
once	TRBV5-6	-	TRBJ2-5	TGTGCCAGCAGCTCCGGGACACACCTGGGGACCCAGTACTTC	CASSSGTHLGTQYF
-	TRBV5-8	-	TRBJ2-1	TGTGCCAGCCCGTCCCAGCTTCCGACAGGGGAGGGGAAAGGGGATGAGCAGTTCTTC	CASPSQLPTGEGKGDEQFF
-	TRBV19	TRBD1	TRBJ1-3	TGTGCCAGTAGCATAGGGACAGGGACTACCTCTGGAAACACCATATATTTT	CASSIGTGTTSGNTIYF
-	TRBV6-5	-	TRBJ2-2	TGTGCCAGCCGCCATGGGGGGTTATACACCGGGGAGCTGTTTTTT	CASRHGGLYTGELFF
few	TRBV5-1	TRBD1	TRBJ2-2	TGCGCCAGCAGTTACGATTTGGGACAGGGAAACACCGGGGAGCTGTTTTTT	CASSYDLGQGNTGELFF
once	TRBV19	-	TRBJ2-4	TGTGCCAGTAGTAACCCAGGGGCCAAAAACATTCAGTACTTC	CASSNPGAKNIQYF
-	TRBV5-1	-	TRBJ1-6	TGCGCCAGCAGCTCGTCCACCGGGGGTTCACCCCTCCACTTT	CASSSSTGGSPLHF
-	TRBV11-2	TRBD1	TRBJ1-1	TGTGCCAGCCAGCTTCCGGGACAGGGGAACACTGAAGCTTTCTTT	CASQLPGQGNTEAFF
-	TRBV2	-	TRBJ1-4	TGTGCCAGCAGACAGGTGGTTGAAAAACTGTTTTTT	CASRQVVEKLFF
-	TRBV5-1	TRBD1	TRBJ1-4	TGCGCCAGCAAGTTGACAGGGATGGCTGAAAAACTGTTTTTT	CASKLTGMAEKLFF